This T cell receptor (beta chain) appears in the sequencing data of a study of OX40 agonist ivuxolimab in advanced cancers. Study details: A mean age of approximately 64 years, range 23 to 79, was recorded, and 80% to 90% were male.

Systemic immunosuppression or autoimmune disease history was grounds to exclude patients. Only a few counts were recorded for this clone. Its matching antigen is unknown. Whole-study results and caveats: At doses 0.1 to 3.0 mg/kg, CD4+ and CD8+ clones expanded.

Only in-frame clones appear in the TCRdb table, and some are missing; sequencing was by immunoSEQ multiplex PCR. The table lists tens of thousands of clones, over 80% of them singletons, with roughly 3.4% in the top ten. The material was CD4+ or CD8+ T cells sorted from blood, obtained in a trial of the OX40 agonist ivuxolimab. This clonotype was obtained from an adult with an advanced solid tumor such as melanoma, head and neck, liver or kidney cancer.

The CDR3 DNA follows: TGTGCCAGCATCTCCGTCAGCTCCTACAATGAGCAGTTCTTC. It codes for CASISVSSYNEQFF. The rearrangement joins TRBV28 to TRBJ2-1; the D is unclear. The CDR3 has 14 amino acids. Germline V gives CDR1 MDHEN, CDR2 SYDVKM. V lost 7 bases and J 0 bases, leaving 10 bases between the germline ends.